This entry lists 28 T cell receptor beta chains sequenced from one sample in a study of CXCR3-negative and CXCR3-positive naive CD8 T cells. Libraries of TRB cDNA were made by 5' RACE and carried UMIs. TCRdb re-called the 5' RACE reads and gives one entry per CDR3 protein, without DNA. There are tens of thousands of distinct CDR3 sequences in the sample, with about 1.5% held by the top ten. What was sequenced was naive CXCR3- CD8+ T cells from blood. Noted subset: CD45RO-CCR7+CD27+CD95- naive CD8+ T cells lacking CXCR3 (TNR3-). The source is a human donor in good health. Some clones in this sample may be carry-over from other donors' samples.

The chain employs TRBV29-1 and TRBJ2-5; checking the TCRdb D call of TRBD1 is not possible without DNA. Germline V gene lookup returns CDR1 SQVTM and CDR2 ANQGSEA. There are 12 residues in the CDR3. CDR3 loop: CSVQGAQETQYF.

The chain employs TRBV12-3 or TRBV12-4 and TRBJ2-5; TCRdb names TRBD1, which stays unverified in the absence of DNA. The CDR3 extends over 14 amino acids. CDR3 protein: CASSQAQGKETQYF.

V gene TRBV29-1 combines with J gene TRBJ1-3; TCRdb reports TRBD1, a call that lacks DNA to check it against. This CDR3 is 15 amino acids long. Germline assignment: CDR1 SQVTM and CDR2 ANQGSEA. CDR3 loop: CSVAGQGTSGNTTYF.

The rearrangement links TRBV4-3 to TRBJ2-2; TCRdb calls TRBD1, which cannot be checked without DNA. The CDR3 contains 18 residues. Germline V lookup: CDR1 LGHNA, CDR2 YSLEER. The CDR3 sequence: CASSQDGTVVANTGELFF.

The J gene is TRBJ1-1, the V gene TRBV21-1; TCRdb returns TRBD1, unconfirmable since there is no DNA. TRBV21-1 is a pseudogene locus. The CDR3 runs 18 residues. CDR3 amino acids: CASSNARGRDRVNDEAFF.

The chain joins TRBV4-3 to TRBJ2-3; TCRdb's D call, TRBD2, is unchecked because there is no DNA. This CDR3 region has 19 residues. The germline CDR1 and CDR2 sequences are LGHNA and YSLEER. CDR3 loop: CASSQDLSGGAISTDTQYF.

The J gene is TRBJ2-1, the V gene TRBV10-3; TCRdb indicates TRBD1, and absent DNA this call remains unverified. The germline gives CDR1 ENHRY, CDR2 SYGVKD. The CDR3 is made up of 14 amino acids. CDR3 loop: CAISEGGRPNEQFF.

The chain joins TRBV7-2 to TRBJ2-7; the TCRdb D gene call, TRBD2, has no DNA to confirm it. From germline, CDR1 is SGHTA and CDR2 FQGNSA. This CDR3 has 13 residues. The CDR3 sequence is CASSLGGEAEQYF. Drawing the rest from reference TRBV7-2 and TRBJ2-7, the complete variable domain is GAGVSQSPSNKVTEKGKDVELRCDPISGHTALYWYRQSLGQGLEFLIYFQGNSAPDKSGLPSDRFSAERTGGSVSTLTIQRTQQEDSAVYLCASSLGGEAEQYFGPGTRLTVT.

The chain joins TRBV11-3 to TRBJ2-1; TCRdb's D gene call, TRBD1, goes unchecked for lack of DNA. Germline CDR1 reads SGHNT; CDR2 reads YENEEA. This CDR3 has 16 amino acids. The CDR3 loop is CASSLGIGWGVNEQFF.

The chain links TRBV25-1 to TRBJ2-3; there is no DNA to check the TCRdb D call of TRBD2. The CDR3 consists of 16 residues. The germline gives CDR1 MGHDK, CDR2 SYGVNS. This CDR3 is CASSDLAGASTDTQYF. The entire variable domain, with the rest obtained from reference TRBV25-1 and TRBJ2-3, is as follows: EADIYQTPRYLVIGTGKKITLECSQTMGHDKMYWYQQDPGMELHLIHYSYGVNSTEKGDLSSESTVSRIRTEHFPLTLESARPSHTSQYLCASSDLAGASTDTQYFGPGTRLTVL.

The CDR3 spells CASSPSRGLAEETQYF. V is TRBV3-1 and J is TRBJ2-5; the D call from TCRdb, TRBD2, cannot be confirmed without DNA. Germline-derived CDR1 and CDR2 are LGHDT and YNNKEL (reference sequence). The CDR3 runs 16 residues.

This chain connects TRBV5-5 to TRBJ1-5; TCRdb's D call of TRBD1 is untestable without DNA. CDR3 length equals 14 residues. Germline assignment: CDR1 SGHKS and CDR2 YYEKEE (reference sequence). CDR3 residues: CASSLGQGSQPQHF.

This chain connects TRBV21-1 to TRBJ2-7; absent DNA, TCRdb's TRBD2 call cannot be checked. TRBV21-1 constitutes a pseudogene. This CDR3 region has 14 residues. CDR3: CASSNEGLSCEQYF.

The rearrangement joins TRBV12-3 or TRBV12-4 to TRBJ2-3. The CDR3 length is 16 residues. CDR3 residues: CASSQTVGASTDTQYF.

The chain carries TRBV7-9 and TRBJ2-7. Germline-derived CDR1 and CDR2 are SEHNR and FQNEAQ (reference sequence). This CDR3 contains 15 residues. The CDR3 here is CASSLRGMGVGEQYF.

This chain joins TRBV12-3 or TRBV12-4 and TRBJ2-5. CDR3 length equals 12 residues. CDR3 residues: CASSLLGETQYF.

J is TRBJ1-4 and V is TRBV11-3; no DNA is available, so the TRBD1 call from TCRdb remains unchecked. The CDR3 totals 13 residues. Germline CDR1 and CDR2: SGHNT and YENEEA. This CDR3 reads CASKHRQGEKLFF.

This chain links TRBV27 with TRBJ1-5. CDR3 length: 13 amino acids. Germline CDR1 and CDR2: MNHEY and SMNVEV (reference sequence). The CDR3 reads CASSYSVNQPQHF.

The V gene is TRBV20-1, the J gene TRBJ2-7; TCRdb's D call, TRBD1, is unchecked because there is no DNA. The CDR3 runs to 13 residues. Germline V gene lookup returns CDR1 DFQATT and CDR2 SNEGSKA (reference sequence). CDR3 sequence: CSASFGGTYEQYF.

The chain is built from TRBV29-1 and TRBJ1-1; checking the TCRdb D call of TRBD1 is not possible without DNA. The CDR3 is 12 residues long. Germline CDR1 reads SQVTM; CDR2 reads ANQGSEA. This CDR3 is CSVEVDQGAAFF.

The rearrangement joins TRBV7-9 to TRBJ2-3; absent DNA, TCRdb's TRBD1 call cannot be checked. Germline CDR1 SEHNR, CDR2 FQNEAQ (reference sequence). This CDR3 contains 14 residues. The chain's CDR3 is CASSPRGFPDTQYF.

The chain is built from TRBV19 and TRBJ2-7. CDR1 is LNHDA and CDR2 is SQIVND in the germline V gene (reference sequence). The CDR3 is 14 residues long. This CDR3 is CASSIGSPSYEQYF. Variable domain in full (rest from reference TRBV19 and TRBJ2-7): DGGITQSPKYLFRKEGQNVTLSCEQNLNHDAMYWYRQDPGQGLRLIYYSQIVNDFQKGDIAEGYSVSREKKESFPLTVTSAQKNPTAFYLCASSIGSPSYEQYFGPGTRLTVT.

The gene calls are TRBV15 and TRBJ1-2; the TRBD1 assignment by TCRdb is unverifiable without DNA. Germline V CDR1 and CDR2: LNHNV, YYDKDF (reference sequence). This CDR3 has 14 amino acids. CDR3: CATSRTGVYSGYTF.

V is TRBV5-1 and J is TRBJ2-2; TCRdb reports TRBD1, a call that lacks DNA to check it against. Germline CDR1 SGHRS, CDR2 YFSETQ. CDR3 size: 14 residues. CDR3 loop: CASSRTGNTGELFF.

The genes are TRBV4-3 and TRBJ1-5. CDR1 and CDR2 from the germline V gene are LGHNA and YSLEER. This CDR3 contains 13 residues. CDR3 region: CASSQRLGQPQHF.

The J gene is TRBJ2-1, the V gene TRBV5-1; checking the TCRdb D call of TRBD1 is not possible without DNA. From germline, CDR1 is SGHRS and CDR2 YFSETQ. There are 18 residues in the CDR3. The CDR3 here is CASSSTGQGRGRVDEQFF.

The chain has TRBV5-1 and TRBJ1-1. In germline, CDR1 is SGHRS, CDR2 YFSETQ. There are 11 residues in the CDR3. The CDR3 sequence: CTSSWGLKAFF.

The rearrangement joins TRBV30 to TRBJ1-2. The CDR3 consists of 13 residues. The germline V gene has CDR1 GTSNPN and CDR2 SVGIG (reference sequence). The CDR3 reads CAWSVDRVDGYTF. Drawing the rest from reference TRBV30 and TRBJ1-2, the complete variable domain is SQTIHQWPATLVQPVGSPLSLECTVEGTSNPNLYWYRQAAGRGLQLLFYSVGIGQISSEVPQNLSASRPQDRQFILSSKKLLLSDSGFYLCAWSVDRVDGYTFGSGTRLTVV.